This T cell receptor beta chain is drawn from a study of blood T cell repertoires in COVID-19. The overall study: Nucleic acid was either cDNA or gDNA, and it came from T cells, B-cell-depleted T cells, or PBMCs.

Only in-frame clones appear in the TCRdb table, and some are missing; sequencing was by immunoSEQ multiplex PCR. The sample carries about 260,000 clones, approximately 88% recorded once. CDR3 length: 14 residues. The germline V gene has CDR1 SGHAT and CDR2 FQDESV (reference sequence). Trimming removed 5 bases from V and 3 bases from J; junction bases left unmatched: 2. The source is a woman in her 70s with COVID-19, enrolled during active disease. V usage is TRBV11-1 and J usage is TRBJ2-1; 9 nucleotides match TRBD1. Sequenced input: peripheral blood. The CDR3 region has the DNA TGTGCCAGCAGCCGGGACAGGGACTACAATGAGCAGTTCTTC. Translating it yields CASSRDRDYNEQFF.